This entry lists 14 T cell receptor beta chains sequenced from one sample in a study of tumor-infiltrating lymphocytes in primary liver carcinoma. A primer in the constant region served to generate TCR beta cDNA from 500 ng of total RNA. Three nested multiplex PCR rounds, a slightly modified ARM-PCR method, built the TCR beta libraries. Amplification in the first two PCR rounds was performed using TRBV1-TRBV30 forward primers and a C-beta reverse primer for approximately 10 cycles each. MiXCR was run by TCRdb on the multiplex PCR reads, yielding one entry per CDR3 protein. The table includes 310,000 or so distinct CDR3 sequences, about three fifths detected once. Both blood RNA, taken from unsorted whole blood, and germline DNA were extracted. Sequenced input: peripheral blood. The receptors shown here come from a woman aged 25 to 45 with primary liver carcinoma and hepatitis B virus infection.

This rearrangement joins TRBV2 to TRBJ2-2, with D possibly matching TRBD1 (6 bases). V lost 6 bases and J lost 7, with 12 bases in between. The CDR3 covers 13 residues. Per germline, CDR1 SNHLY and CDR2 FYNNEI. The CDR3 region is CASSVQGDGELFF. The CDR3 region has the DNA TGTGCCAGCAGCGTACAGGGAGACGGGGAGCTGTTTTTT.

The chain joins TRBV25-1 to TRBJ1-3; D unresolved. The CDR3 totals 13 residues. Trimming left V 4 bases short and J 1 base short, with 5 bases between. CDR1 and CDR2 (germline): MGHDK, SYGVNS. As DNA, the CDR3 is TGTGCCAGCAGTGCACAGTCTGGAAACACCATATATTTT. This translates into CASSAQSGNTIYF.

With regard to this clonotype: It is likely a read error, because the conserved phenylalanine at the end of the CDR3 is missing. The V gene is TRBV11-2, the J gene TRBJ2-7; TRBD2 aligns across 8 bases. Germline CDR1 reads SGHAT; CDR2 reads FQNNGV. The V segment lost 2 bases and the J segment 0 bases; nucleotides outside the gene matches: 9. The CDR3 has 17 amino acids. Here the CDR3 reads CASSLPCGGSRSYEQYL. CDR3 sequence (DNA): TGTGCCAGCAGCTTACCATGCGGGGGGTCGCGCTCCTACGAGCAGTACCTC.

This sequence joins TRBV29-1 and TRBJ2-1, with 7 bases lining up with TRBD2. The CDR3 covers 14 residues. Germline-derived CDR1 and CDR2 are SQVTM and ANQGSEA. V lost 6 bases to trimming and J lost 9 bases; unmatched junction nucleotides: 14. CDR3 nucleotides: TGCAGCGTCGTAAGCGGGATGGCTTACGGTGAGCAGTTCTTC. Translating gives CSVVSGMAYGEQFF.

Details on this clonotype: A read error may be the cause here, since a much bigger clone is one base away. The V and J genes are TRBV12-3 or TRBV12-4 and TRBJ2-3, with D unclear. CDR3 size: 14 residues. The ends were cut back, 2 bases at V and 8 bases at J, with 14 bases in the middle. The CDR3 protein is CASSLSSNSGTQYF. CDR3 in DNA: TGTGCCAGCAGTTTATCGAGTAATTCAGGTACGCAGTATTTT.

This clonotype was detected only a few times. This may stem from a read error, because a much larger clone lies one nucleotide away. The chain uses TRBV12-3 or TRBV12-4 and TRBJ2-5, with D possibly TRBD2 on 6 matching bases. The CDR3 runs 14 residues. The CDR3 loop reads CASSLGGGRETQNF. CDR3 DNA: TGTGCCAGCAGTTTGGGTGGGGGACGGGAGACCCAGAACTTC.

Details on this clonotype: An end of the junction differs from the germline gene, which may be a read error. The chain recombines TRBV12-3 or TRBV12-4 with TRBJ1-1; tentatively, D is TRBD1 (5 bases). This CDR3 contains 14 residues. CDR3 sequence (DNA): TGTGCCAGCAGGAAGGGACGGGTGAACATTGAAGCTTTCTTT. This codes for CASRKGRVNIEAFF.

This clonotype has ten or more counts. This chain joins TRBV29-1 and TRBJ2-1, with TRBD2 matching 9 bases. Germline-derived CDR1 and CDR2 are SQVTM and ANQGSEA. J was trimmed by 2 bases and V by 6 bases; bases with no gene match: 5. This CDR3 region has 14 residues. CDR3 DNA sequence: TGCAGCGTATTAGCGGGAGTGCCCTACAATGAGCAGTTCTTC. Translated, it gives CSVLAGVPYNEQFF.

CDR3 in amino acids: CASSPDRTRSYEQFF. CDR3 DNA: TGTGCCAGCAGCCCCGACAGGACCCGCTCCTACGAACAGTTCTTC. The V call is TRBV11-1, the J call TRBJ2-7; TRBD1 might be the D (6 bases). The DNA end is a closer match to TRBJ2-1, so the J assignment may be wrong. Germline CDR1 reads SGHAT; CDR2 reads FQDESV (reference sequence). The CDR3 length is 15 residues.

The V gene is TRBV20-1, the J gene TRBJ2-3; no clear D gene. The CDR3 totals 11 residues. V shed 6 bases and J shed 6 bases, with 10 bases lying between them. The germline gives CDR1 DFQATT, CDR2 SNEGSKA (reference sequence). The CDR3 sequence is CSAPTWDTQYF. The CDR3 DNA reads TGCAGTGCGCCGACTTGGGATACGCAGTATTTT.

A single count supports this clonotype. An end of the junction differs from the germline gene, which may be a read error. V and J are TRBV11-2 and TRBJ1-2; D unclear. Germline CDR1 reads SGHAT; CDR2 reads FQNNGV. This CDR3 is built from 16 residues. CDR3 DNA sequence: TGTGCCAACAGCTTAAACCCTCAGACTGTGGGTTATGGCTACACCTTC. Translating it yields CANSLNPQTVGYGYTF.

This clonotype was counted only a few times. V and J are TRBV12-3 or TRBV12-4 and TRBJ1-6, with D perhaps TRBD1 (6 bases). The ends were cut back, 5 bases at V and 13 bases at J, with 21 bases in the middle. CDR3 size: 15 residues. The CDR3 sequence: CASSRTGTRGSPLHF. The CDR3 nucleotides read TGTGCCAGCAGTAGAACCGGGACAAGGGGAAGTCCCCTCCACTTT.

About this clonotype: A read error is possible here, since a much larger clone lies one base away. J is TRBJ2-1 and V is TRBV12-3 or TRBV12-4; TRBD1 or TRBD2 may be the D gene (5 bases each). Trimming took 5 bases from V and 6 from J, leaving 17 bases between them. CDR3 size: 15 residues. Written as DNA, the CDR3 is TGTGCCAGCAGTATCCGGGACGGATACTGCAATGAGCAGTTCTTC. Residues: CASSIRDGYCNEQFF.

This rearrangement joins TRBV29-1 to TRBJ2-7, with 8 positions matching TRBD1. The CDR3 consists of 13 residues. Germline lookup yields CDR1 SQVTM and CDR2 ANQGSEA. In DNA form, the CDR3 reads TGCAGGATTGAACCTGGACAGGGCTACGAGCAGTACTTC. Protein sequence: CRIEPGQGYEQYF.